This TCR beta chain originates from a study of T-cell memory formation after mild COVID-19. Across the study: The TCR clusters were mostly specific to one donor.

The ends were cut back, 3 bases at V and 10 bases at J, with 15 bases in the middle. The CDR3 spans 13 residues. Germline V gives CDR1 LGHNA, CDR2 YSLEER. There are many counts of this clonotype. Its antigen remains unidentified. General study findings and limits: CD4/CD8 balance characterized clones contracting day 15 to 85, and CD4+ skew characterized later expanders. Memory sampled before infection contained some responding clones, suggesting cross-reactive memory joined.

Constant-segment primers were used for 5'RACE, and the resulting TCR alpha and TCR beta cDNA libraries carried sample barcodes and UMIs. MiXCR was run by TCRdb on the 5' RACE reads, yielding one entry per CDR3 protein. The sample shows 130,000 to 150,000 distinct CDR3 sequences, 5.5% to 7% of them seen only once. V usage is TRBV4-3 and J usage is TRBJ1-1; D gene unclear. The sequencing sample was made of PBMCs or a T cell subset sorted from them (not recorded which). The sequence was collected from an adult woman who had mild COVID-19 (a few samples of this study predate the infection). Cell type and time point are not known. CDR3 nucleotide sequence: TGCGCCAGCAGCCATTACCGGTCCGAGGGAGCTTTCTTT. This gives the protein CASSHYRSEGAFF.